The clone carrying this TCR beta chain was recorded at least ten times. The target antigen is unknown. The CDR3 is made up of 13 amino acids. The V end lost 3 bases, the J end lost 6 bases, and 11 bases lay between the germline ends. The entry originates in a study of T cells in Graves' hyperthyroidism and ophthalmopathy. Turning to the study itself: Blood was drawn when the patient was first diagnosed and still untreated. The study's findings and limits: Blood samples included most of the expanded thyroid clonotypes exceeding 0.001.

RNA transcripts were the template for amplifying TCR beta CDR3 regions. The HTBI primer set drove a first-round RT-PCR of the TCR CDR3. TCRdb re-derived calls from the multiplex PCR reads in MiXCR, one entry per CDR3 protein. This table has 600,000 to 650,000 distinct CDR3 sequences, roughly 20% appearing once. The specimen was blood. This rearrangement joins TRBV12-3 or TRBV12-4 to TRBJ1-2; D is undetermined. The TCR originated in a man in his thirties or forties with Graves' ophthalmopathy. This CDR3 reads CASSLADRDGYTF. CDR3 DNA: TGTGCCAGCAGTTTGGCGGATCGAGATGGCTACACCTTC.